Shown below are 12 T cell receptor beta chains from a single sample sequenced in a study of cytomegalovirus exposure and HLA in healthy donors. With 60 Vbeta and 13 Jbeta primers, the PCR was carried out. The assay was immunoSEQ multiplex PCR, and TCRdb's table has in-frame clones only and misses some. The data contain about 120,000 clones, around 80% of them singletons. Sequencing used PBMCs. These receptors were collected from a man in his thirties or forties in good health and CMV-seropositive.

This clone was detected once. This chain uses TRBV10-3 with TRBJ1-2; 7 bases agree with TRBD1. With 6 bases clipped from V and 2 bases from J, the junction kept 9 bases outside the gene matches. The germline V gene has CDR1 ENHRY and CDR2 SYGVKD. This CDR3 comprises 15 residues. CDR3 nucleotides: TGTGCCATCAGAGACCTAGTACAGGGGAACTATGGCTACACCTTC. Translating gives CAIRDLVQGNYGYTF.

The J gene is TRBJ1-1, the V gene TRBV7-9; 7 bases line up with TRBD1. V shed 5 bases, J shed 1 base, and the junction held 4 bases outside the gene matches. Germline V gene data show CDR1 as SEHNR and CDR2 as FQNEAQ (reference sequence). This CDR3 is 14 amino acids long. As DNA, the CDR3 is TGTGCCAGCAGCGCTCAGGGGGGGAACACTGAAGCTTTCTTT. Translating gives CASSAQGGNTEAFF.

CDR3 in DNA: TGTGCCAGCTTTTCAGGCAACCCCGGGGCCAACGTCCTGACTTTC. This sequence encodes CASFSGNPGANVLTF. The chain uses TRBV6-5 and TRBJ2-6, with unresolved D. Trimming pared 8 bases from V and 4 bases from J, leaving 15 bases between. Germline V gene lookup returns CDR1 MNHEY and CDR2 SVGAGI. The CDR3 extends over 15 amino acids.

The chain is built from TRBV4-3 and TRBJ2-6; tentative D call: TRBD1 (5 bases). Per the germline V gene, CDR1 is LGHNA and CDR2 is YSLEER. The CDR3 is made up of 17 amino acids. Trimming took off 0 bases at V and 0 bases at J, with 9 bases between the two ends. CDR3 protein: CASSQERQFSGANVLTF. CDR3 sequence (DNA): TGCGCCAGCAGCCAAGAAAGACAGTTCTCTGGGGCCAACGTCCTGACTTTC.

The chain is built from TRBV29-1 and TRBJ1-2, with 8 bases matching TRBD1. J gave up 8 bases and V 6 bases, and 8 bases lay outside the gene matches. This CDR3 spans 12 amino acids. From germline, CDR1 is SQVTM and CDR2 ANQGSEA. CDR3 amino acids: CSVARTGIGYTF. CDR3 nucleotides: TGCAGCGTAGCCCGGACAGGGATCGGCTACACCTTC.

The rearrangement joins TRBV12-5 to TRBJ2-1, with 7 bases lining up with TRBD2. The trim removed 4 bases at V and 12 bases at J, leaving 24 bases unmatched. Germline CDR1 LGHNT, CDR2 FRNRAP. This CDR3 has 18 amino acids. Here the CDR3 DNA reads TGTGCTAGTGGTTGGGGGGGTAGAGGCCTTTTATCGGAGTCCACGCAGTTCTTC. Translated, it gives CASGWGGRGLLSESTQFF.

The genes are TRBV4-2 and TRBJ2-5, with TRBD2 identical over 11 bases. With V trimmed by 6 bases and J by 5 bases, 14 bases remained unmatched. Germline V gene lookup returns CDR1 LGHNA and CDR2 YNFKEQ. The CDR3 sequence is 17 residues long. In DNA form, the CDR3 reads TGTGCCAGCAGGGTGGGTAGCGGGGGGGCCACGAGCGAGACCCAGTACTTC. Protein: CASRVGSGGATSETQYF.

This clone appeared a single time. The chain carries TRBV2 and TRBJ2-5; D is uncertain. CDR3 length equals 12 residues. Trimming shortened V by 8 bases and J by 3 bases, and 10 bases separated the two germline ends. Looked up from germline, CDR1 is SNHLY and CDR2 is FYNNEI. CDR3 residues: CASGLAKETQYF. DNA for the CDR3: TGTGCCAGCGGATTAGCTAAAGAGACCCAGTACTTC. Based on the CDR3 plus reference TRBV2 and TRBJ2-5, the full variable domain is EPEVTQTPSHQVTQMGQEVILRCVPISNHLYFYWYRQILGQKVEFLVSFYNNEISEKSEIFDDQFSVERPDGSNFTLKIRSTKLEDSAMYFCASGLAKETQYFGPGTRLLVL.

The V call is TRBV6-1, the J call TRBJ2-4, with D possibly TRBD2 on 5 matching bases. Per the germline V gene, CDR1 is MNHNS and CDR2 is SASEGT. V lost 7 bases to trimming and J lost 3 bases, with 16 bases between them. This CDR3 is 15 amino acids long. CDR3 amino acids: CASTLSGVLKNIQYF. The CDR3 DNA is TGTGCCAGCACTCTTTCCGGGGTACTCAAAAACATTCAGTACTTC.

The chain couples TRBV27 to TRBJ1-1; 7 bases line up with TRBD1. V dropped 3 bases and J dropped 0; count of bases not matched to a gene: 13. This CDR3 has 18 amino acids. Germline V gene lookup returns CDR1 MNHEY and CDR2 SMNVEV (reference sequence). CDR3 in amino acids: CASSFLGRQGPMNTEAFF. CDR3 DNA: TGTGCCAGCAGTTTCCTCGGGCGACAGGGCCCCATGAACACTGAAGCTTTCTTT.

About this clone: One end of the junction varies from germline; a read error may be responsible. The chain combines TRBV7-9 with TRBJ1-2, with TRBD1 identical over 9 bases. Germline values: CDR1 SEHNR, CDR2 FQNEAQ (reference sequence). The CDR3 is 15 residues long. The CDR3 DNA sequence: TGTTCCAGCAGCTGGACAGGGGAACCGATCTATGGCTACACCTTC. Translating gives CSSSWTGEPIYGYTF.

The chain uses TRBV7-2 and TRBJ1-6; D gene uncertain. Germline V CDR1 and CDR2: SGHTA, FQGNSA. There are 15 residues in the CDR3. V lost 0 bases and J 8 bases, leaving 11 bases between the germline ends. This CDR3 is CASSLAVDRDSPLHF. CDR3 nucleotides: TGTGCCAGCAGCTTAGCTGTAGATCGCGATTCACCCCTCCACTTT. The full variable domain, its missing parts supplied by reference TRBV7-2 and TRBJ1-6, is GAGVSQSPSNKVTEKGKDVELRCDPISGHTALYWYRQSLGQGLEFLIYFQGNSAPDKSGLPSDRFSAERTGGSVSTLTIQRTQQEDSAVYLCASSLAVDRDSPLHFGNGTRLTVT.